The clone carrying this T cell receptor (beta chain) was counted ten times or more. Antigen unknown. The CDR3 loop spans 14 amino acids. V was shortened by 0 bases and J by 2 bases, with 9 bases between the two germline ends. The germline CDR1 and CDR2 sequences are SGHNT and YYREEE (reference sequence). TCR beta CDR3 was amplified by multiplex PCR, first round 10 cycles, 32 V and 13 J primers. One entry per CDR3 protein results from TCRdb running MiXCR on the multiplex PCR reads. Of more than 9,500 distinct CDR3 sequences listed, roughly 32% were seen once; the top ten hold about 11%. The source of the sample is a study of immune heterogeneity within non-small cell lung tumors. Study-wide background: Of all tumors, 4 turned out to be squamous cell carcinomas, 10 were non-squamous carcinomas and 1 was not otherwise specified.

Whole-study findings and limits: Recurrence of identical dominant CDR3 beta clonotypes was observed across intrapatient tumor sites, concomitant with site-unique high-frequency clones.

The template consisted of bulk tumor genomic DNA, with about 640 ng used per sample. Biopsies, several per primary tumor and spaced far apart, were collected during surgery. With untreated, newly diagnosed non-small cell lung cancer, the patients went on to undergo curative surgery. The chain has TRBV5-4 and TRBJ2-7; D gene uncertain. Sample: lung tumor tissue. The TCR originated in a man aged 60 to 75 with non-small cell lung cancer. This CDR3 is CASSLANSTYEQYF. The CDR3 nucleotides read TGTGCCAGCAGCTTGGCCAACTCCACCTACGAGCAGTACTTC.